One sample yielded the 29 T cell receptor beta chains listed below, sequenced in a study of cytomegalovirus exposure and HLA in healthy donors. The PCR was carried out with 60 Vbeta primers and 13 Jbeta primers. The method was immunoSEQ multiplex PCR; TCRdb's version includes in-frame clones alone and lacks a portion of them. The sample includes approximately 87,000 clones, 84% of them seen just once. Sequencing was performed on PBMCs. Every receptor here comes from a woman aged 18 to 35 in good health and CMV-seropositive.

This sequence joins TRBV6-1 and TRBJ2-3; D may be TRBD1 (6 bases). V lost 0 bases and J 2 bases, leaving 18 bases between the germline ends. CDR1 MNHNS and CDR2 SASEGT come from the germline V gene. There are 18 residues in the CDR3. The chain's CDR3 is CASSEARIRWDTTDTQYF. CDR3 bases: TGTGCCAGCAGTGAAGCGAGGATCAGGTGGGACACCACAGATACGCAGTATTTT.

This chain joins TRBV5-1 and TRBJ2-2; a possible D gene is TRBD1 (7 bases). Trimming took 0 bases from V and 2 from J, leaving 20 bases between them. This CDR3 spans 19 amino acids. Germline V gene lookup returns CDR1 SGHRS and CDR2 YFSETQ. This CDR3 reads CASSLASVAQGGNTGELFF. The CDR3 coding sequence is TGCGCCAGCAGCTTGGCCTCCGTCGCCCAGGGGGGAAACACCGGGGAGCTGTTTTTT.

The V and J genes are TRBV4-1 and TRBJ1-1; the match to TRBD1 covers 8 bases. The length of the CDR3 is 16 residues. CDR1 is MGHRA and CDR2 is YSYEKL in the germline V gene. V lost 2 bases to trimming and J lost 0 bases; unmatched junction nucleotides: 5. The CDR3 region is CASSQQRTGLNTEAFF. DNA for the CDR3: TGCGCCAGCAGCCAACAAAGGACAGGGTTGAACACTGAAGCTTTCTTT.

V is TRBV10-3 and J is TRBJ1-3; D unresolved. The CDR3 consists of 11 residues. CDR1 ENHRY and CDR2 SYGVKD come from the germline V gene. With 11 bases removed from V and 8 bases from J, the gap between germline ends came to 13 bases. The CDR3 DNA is TGTGCCGCGGGAGCCGGGGACACCATATATTTT. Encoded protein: CAAGAGDTIYF.

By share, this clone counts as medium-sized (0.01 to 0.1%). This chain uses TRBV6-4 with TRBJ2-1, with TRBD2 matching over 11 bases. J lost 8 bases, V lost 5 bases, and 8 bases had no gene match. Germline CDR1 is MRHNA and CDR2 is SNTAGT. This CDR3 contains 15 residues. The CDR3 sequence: CASSSTSGGRDEQFF. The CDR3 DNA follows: TGTGCCAGCAGTTCAACTAGCGGGGGACGAGATGAGCAGTTCTTC.

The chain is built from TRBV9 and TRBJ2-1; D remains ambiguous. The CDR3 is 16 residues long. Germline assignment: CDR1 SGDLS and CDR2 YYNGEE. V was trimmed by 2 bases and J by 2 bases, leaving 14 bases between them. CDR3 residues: CASSVSDFFTYNEQFF. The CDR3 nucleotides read TGTGCCAGCAGCGTTTCTGACTTTTTCACCTACAATGAGCAGTTCTTC. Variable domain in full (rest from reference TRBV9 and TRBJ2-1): DSGVTQTPKHLITATGQRVTLRCSPRSGDLSVYWYQQSLDQGLQFLIQYYNGEERAKGNILERFSAQQFPDLHSELNLSSLELGDSALYFCASSVSDFFTYNEQFFGPGTRLTVL.

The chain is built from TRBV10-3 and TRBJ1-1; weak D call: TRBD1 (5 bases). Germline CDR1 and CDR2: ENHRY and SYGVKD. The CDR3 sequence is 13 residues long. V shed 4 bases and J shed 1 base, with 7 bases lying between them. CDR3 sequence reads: CAISVTGNTEAFF. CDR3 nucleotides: TGTGCCATCAGTGTTACAGGGAACACTGAAGCTTTCTTT.

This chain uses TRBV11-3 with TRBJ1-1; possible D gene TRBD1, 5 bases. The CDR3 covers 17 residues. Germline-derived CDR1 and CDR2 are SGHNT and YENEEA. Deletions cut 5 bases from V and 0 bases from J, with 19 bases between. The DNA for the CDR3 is TGTGCCAGCAGCCGAGGCTTTGGCCAGGGCATGAACACTGAAGCTTTCTTT. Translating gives CASSRGFGQGMNTEAFF. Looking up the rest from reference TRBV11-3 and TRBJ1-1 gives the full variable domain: EAGVVQSPRYKIIEKKQPVAFWCNPISGHNTLYWYLQNLGQGPELLIRYENEEAVDDSQLPKDRFSAERLKGVDSTLKIQPAELGDSAVYLCASSRGFGQGMNTEAFFGQGTRLTVV.

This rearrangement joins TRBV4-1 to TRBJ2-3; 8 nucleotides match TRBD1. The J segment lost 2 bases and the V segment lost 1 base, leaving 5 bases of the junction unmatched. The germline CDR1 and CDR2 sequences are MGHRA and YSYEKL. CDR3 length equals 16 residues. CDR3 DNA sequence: TGCGCCAGCAGCCAAGGCGACAGGGGAAACACAGATACGCAGTATTTT. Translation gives CASSQGDRGNTDTQYF.

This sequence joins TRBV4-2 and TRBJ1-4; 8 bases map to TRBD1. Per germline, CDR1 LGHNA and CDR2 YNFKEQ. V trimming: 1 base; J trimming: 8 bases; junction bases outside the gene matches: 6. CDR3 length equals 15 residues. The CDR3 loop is CASSQGQGNREKLFF. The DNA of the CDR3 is TGTGCCAGCAGCCAAGGACAGGGGAATCGGGAAAAACTGTTTTTT.

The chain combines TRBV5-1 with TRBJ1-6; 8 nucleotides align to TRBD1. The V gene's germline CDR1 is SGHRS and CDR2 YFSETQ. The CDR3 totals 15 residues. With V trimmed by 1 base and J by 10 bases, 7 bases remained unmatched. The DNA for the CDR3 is TGCGCCAGCAGCTTGAACAGGGGGTCAATCTCACCCCTCCACTTT. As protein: CASSLNRGSISPLHF.

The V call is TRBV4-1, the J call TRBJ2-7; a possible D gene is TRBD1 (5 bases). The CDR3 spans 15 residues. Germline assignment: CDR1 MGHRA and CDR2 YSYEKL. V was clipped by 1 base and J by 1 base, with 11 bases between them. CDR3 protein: CASSQVFTGSYEQYF. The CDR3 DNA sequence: TGCGCCAGCAGCCAAGTCTTTACAGGTTCCTACGAGCAGTACTTC.

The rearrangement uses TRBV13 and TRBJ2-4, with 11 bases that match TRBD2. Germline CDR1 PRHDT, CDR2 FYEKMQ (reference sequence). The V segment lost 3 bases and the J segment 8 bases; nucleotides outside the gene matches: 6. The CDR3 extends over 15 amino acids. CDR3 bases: TGTGCCAGCAGCTTGTCTATAGCGGGGGGGGACATTCAGTACTTC. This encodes CASSLSIAGGDIQYF.

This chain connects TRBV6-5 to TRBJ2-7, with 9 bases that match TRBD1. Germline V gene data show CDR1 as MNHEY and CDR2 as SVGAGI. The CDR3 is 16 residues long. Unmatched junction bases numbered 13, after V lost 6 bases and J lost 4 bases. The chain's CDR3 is CASSYNAIQGAYEQYF. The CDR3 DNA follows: TGTGCCAGCAGCTACAACGCGATACAGGGGGCTTACGAGCAGTACTTC.

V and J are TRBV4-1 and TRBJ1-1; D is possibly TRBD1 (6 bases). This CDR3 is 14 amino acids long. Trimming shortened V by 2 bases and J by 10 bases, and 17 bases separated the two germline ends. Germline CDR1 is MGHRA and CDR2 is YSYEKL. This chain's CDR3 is CASSQSGGTRGAFF. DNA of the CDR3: TGCGCCAGCAGCCAAAGTGGAGGAACCAGGGGAGCTTTCTTT.

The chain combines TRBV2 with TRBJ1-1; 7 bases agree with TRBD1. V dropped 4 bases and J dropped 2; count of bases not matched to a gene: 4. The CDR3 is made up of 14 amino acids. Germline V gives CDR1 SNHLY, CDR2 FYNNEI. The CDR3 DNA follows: TGTGCCAGCAGTGGGGACAGTCTAAACACTGAAGCTTTCTTT. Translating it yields CASSGDSLNTEAFF.

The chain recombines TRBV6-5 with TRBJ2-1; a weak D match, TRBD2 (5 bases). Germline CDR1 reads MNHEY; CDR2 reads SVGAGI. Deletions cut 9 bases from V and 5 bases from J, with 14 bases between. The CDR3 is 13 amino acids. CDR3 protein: CASTQDSNNEQFF. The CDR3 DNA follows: TGTGCCAGTACCCAGGACTCTAACAATGAGCAGTTCTTC.

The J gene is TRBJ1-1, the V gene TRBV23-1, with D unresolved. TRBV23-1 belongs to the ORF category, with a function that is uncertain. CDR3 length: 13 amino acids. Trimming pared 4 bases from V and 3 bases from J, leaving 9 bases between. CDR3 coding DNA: TGCGCCAGCAGTCTTCCTTCTTACACTGAAGCTTTCTTT. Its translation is CASSLPSYTEAFF.

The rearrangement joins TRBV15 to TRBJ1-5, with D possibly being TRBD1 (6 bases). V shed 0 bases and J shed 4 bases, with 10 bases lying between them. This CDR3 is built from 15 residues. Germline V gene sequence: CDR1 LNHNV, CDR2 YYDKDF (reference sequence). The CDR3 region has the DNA TGTGCCACCAGCAGAGATCGGGGACAAAATCAGCCCCAGCATTTT. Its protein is CATSRDRGQNQPQHF.

This CDR3 reads CASSLEAGGPTDTQYF. As DNA, the CDR3 is TGTGCCAGCAGCTTAGAGGCGGGAGGGCCGACAGATACGCAGTATTTT. V and J are TRBV13 and TRBJ2-3; 9 bases match TRBD2. The trim removed 1 base at V and 3 bases at J, leaving 5 bases unmatched. This CDR3 comprises 16 residues. Germline assignment: CDR1 PRHDT and CDR2 FYEKMQ (reference sequence). Supplemented by reference TRBV13 and TRBJ2-3, the full variable domain reads AAGVIQSPRHLIKEKRETATLKCYPIPRHDTVYWYQQGPGQDPQFLISFYEKMQSDKGSIPDRFSAQQFSDYHSELNMSSLELGDSALYFCASSLEAGGPTDTQYFGPGTRLTVL.

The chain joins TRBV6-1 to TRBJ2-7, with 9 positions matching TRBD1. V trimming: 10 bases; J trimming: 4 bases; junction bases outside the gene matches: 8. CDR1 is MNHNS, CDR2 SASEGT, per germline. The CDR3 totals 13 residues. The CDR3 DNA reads TGTGCCACCACCGACAGGGGGGAGTACGAGCAGTACTTC. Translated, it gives CATTDRGEYEQYF.

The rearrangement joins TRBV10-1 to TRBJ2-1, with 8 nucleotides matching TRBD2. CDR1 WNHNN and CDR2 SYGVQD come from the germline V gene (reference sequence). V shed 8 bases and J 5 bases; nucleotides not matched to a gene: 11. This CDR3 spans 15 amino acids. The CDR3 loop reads CASRPTGGEDNEQFF. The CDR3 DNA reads TGCGCCAGCCGTCCTACGGGGGGGGAGGACAATGAGCAGTTCTTC.

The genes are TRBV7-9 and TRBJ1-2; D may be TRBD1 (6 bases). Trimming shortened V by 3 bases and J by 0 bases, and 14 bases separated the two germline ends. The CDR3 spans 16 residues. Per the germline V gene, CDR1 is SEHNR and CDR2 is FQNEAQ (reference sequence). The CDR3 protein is CASSFSSGQTNYGYTF. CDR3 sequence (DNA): TGTGCCAGCAGCTTCAGCAGCGGACAGACTAACTATGGCTACACCTTC.

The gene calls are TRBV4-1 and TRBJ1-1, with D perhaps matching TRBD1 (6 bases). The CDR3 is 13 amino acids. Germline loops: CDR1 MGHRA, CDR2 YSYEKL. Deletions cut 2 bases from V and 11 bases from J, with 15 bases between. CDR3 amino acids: CASSQTGLWGAFF. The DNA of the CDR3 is TGCGCCAGCAGCCAAACAGGGTTATGGGGGGCTTTCTTT.

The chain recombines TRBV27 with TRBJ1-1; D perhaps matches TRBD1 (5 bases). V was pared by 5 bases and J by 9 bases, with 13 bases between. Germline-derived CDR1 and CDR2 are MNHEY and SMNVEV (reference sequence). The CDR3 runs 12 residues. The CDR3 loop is CASSPSGGKAFF. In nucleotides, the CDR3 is TGTGCCAGCAGTCCCTCCGGGGGAAAAGCTTTCTTT.

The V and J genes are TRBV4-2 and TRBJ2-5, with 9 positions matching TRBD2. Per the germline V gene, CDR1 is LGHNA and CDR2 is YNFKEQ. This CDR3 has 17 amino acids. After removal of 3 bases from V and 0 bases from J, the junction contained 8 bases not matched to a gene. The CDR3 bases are TGTGCCAGCAGCCAGATACCGAGCGGGAGGTACCAAGAGACCCAGTACTTC. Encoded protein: CASSQIPSGRYQETQYF.

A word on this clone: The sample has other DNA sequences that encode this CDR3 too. The CDR3 loop reads CASSVGLAGYEQYF. Here the CDR3 DNA reads TGTGCCAGCAGCGTAGGGTTAGCGGGTTACGAGCAGTACTTC. The rearrangement links TRBV9 to TRBJ2-7; 7 bases match TRBD2. Germline loops: CDR1 SGDLS, CDR2 YYNGEE. The CDR3 length is 14 residues. The J segment lost 4 bases and the V segment lost 0 bases, leaving 4 bases of the junction unmatched.

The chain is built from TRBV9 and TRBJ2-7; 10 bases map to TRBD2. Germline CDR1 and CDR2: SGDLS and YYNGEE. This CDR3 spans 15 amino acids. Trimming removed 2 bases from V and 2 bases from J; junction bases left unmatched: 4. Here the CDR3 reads CASSVASGSPYEQYF. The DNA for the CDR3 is TGTGCCAGCAGCGTCGCTAGCGGGAGCCCCTACGAGCAGTACTTC.

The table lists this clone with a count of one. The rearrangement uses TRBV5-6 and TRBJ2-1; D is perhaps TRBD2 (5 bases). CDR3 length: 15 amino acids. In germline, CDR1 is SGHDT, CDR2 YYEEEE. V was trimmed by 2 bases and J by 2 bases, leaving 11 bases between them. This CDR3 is CASSLRGNTYNEQFF. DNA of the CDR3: TGTGCCAGCAGCTTAAGAGGGAATACCTACAATGAGCAGTTCTTC.